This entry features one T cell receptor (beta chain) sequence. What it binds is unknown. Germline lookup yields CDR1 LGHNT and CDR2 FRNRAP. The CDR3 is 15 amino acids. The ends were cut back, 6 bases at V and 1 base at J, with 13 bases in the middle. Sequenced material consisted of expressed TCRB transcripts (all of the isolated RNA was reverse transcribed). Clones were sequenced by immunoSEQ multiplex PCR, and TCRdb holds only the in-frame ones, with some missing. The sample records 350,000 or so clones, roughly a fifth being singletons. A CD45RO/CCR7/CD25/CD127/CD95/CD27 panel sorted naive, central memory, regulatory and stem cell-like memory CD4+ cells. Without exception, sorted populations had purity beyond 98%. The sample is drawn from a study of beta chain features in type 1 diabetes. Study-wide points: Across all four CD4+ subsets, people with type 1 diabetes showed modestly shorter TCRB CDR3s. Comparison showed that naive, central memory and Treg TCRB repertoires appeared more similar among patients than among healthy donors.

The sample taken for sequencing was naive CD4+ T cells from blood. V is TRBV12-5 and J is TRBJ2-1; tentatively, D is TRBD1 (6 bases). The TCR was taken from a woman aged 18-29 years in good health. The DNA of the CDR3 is TGTGCTAGTGGCCCGAGAGGGGGTTCCTACAATGAGCAGTTCTTC. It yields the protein CASGPRGGSYNEQFF.